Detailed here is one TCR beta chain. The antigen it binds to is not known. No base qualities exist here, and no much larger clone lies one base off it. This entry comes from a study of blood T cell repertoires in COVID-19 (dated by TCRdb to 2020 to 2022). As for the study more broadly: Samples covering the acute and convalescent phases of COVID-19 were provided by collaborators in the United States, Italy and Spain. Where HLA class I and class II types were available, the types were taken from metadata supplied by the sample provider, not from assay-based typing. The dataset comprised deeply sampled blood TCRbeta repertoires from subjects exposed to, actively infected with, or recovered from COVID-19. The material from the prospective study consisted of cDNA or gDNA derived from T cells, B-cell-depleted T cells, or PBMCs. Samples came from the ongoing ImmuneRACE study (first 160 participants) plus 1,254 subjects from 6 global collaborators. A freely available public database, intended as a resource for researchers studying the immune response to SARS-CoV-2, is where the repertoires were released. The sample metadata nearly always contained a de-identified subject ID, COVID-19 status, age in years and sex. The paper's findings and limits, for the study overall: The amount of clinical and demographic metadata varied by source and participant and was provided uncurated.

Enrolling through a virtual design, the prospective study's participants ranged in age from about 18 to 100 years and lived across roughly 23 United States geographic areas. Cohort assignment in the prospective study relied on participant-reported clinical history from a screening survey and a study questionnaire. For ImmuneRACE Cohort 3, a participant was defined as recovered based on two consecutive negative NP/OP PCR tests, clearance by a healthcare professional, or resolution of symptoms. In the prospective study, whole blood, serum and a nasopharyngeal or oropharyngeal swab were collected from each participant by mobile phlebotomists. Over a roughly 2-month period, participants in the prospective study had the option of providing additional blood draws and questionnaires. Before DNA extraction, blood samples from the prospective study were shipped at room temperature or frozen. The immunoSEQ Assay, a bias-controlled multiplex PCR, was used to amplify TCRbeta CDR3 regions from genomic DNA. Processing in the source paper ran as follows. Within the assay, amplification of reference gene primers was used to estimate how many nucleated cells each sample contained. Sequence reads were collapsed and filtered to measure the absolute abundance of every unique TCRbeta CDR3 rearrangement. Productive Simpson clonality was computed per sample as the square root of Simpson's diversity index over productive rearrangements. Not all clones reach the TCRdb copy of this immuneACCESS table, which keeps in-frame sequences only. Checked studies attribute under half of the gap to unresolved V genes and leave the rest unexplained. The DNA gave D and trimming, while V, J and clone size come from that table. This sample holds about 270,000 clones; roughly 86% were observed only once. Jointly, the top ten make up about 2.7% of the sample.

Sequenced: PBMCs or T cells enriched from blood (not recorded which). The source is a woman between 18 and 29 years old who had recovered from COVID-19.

The bases read TGTGCCAGCAGCTTAGGGACAGGGGAGGGGGCCTACGAGCAGTACTTC. Translated, it gives CASSLGTGEGAYEQYF. The V gene is TRBV11-2 and the J gene is TRBJ2-7; 9 bases in the middle match TRBD1. Compared with germline, V lacks 1 base and J lacks 2 bases; bases without a gene match: 6. The CDR3 measures 16 amino acids from cysteine to phenylalanine. The read is trimmed to its CDR3 DNA, 48 bases read in frame from base 1. CDR1 SGHAT and CDR2 FQNNGV are derived from the germline V gene.